Below are 3 T cell receptor beta chains sequenced from a single sample in a study of blood T cell repertoires in COVID-19. Method: immunoSEQ multiplex PCR; TCRdb's copy keeps in-frame clones and lacks some. The table records about 350,000 clones, 88% of them present only once. Sequences were obtained from peripheral blood. These TCRs come from a woman aged 65 to 85 with COVID-19, enrolled during active disease.

The J gene is TRBJ1-1, the V gene TRBV9; D not certain. Germline V CDR1 and CDR2: SGDLS, YYNGEE. Deletions cut 0 bases from V and 0 bases from J, with 9 bases between. This CDR3 is 15 amino acids long. This chain's CDR3 is CASSVGGEMNTEAFF. DNA of the CDR3: TGTGCCAGCAGCGTAGGGGGAGAAATGAACACTGAAGCTTTCTTT.

This chain connects TRBV6-1 to TRBJ1-6; the D is unclear. The CDR3 has 13 residues. Germline lookup yields CDR1 MNHNS and CDR2 SASEGT. The ends were cut back, 2 bases at V and 11 bases at J, with 10 bases in the middle. CDR3: CASSEIGGTPLHF. As DNA, the CDR3 is TGTGCCAGCAGTGAAATAGGAGGGACACCCCTCCACTTT.

The chain recombines TRBV7-2 with TRBJ2-6; TRBD1 is a possible D gene (6 bases). Trimming removed 5 bases at V and 2 bases at J, with 10 bases between. Germline assignment: CDR1 SGHTA and CDR2 FQGNSA. This CDR3 has 15 residues. The CDR3 coding sequence is TGTGCCAGCAGCCCCCCAGGGGCTGGGGCCAACGTCCTGACTTTC. Translating it yields CASSPPGAGANVLTF.